These 20 T cell receptor beta chains share one sample of origin, sequenced in a study of T cells after yellow fever vaccination. MiXCR, applied by TCRdb to the 5' RACE reads, yields one record per CDR3 protein. The table includes approximately 140,000 distinct CDR3 sequences, over 7% detected once. The sample was CD4+ T cells sorted from PBMCs, taken 5 days after the yellow fever booster vaccination. The receptors were gathered from a man aged 30 to 39 who received the YFV17D yellow fever vaccine.

This clonotype was counted ten times or more. CDR3 protein: CASSSLRSGRAEGVNEQFF. The CDR3 coding sequence is TGTGCCAGCAGTTCGCTTCGTAGCGGGAGGGCCGAAGGTGTCAATGAGCAGTTCTTC. J is TRBJ2-1 and V is TRBV27; 11 nucleotides match TRBD2. Germline V gene sequence: CDR1 MNHEY, CDR2 SMNVEV (reference sequence). The CDR3 has 19 amino acids. V lost 4 bases to trimming and J lost 6 bases; unmatched junction nucleotides: 17.

This clonotype was observed many times. The chain is built from TRBV29-1 and TRBJ2-1, with TRBD2 as a possible D gene (6 bases). Germline CDR1 SQVTM, CDR2 ANQGSEA. The CDR3 covers 18 residues. Trimming took off 0 bases at V and 4 bases at J, with 22 bases between the two ends. CDR3 protein: CSVEDLLLGSGVYNEQFF. The CDR3 nucleotides read TGCAGCGTTGAAGATCTGCTATTGGGTAGCGGAGTTTACAATGAGCAGTTCTTC.

Ten or more counts support this clonotype. The gene calls are TRBV18 and TRBJ2-5; D tentatively fits TRBD1 or TRBD2 (5 bases each). Germline V CDR1 and CDR2: KGHSH, LQKENI. The CDR3 is 16 amino acids. V was clipped by 5 bases and J by 0 bases, with 16 bases between them. CDR3 loop: CASSNRDEKYQETQYF. The CDR3 coding sequence is TGTGCCAGCTCAAACCGGGACGAAAAGTACCAAGAGACCCAGTACTTC.

This clonotype was counted many times. The chain combines TRBV20-1 with TRBJ1-2; D unresolved. CDR3 length: 13 residues. Trimming stripped 8 bases from V and 0 bases from J, with 13 bases between. In germline, CDR1 is DFQATT, CDR2 SNEGSKA (reference sequence). The CDR3 reads CSPRGESNYGYTF. DNA for the CDR3: TGCAGTCCTCGAGGTGAATCTAACTATGGCTACACCTTC.

This clonotype was detected ten times or more. The chain employs TRBV12-3 or TRBV12-4 and TRBJ2-1; D call uncertain. V lost 6 bases to trimming and J lost 1 base, with 7 bases between them. CDR3 length: 13 amino acids. The CDR3 protein is CASSPESYNEQFF. The CDR3 DNA sequence: TGTGCCAGCAGCCCCGAGTCCTACAATGAGCAGTTCTTC.

This sequence joins TRBV2 and TRBJ2-1; 8 bases align to TRBD2. With V trimmed by 11 bases and J by 2 bases, 20 bases remained unmatched. The CDR3 totals 18 residues. Germline CDR1 and CDR2: SNHLY and FYNNEI. As DNA, the CDR3 is TGTGCCTTCAGTTTCGATCTTTCGGGAGGGCCCCCCTACAATGAGCAGTTCTTC. Its protein product is CAFSFDLSGGPPYNEQFF.

This clonotype was seen ten or more times. The chain uses TRBV7-2 and TRBJ2-3; TRBD2 aligns across 9 bases. The trim removed 7 bases at V and 5 bases at J, leaving 10 bases unmatched. CDR1 and CDR2 (germline): SGHTA, FQGNSA. The CDR3 runs 15 residues. CDR3 sequence (DNA): TGTGCCAGCACGCGCGGGGGGGGGTCTGGAGATACGCAGTATTTT. Translating it yields CASTRGGGSGDTQYF.

Worth noting for this clonotype: A much larger clonotype is one base distant, so this may be a read error. The chain uses TRBV7-2 and TRBJ2-5, with TRBD2 matching over 7 bases. Looked up from germline, CDR1 is SGHTA and CDR2 is FQGNSA. The CDR3 sequence is 14 residues long. In DNA form, the CDR3 reads TGTACCAGCAGCTTTGGCGGGGGTCGAGAGGCCCAGTACTTC. Its protein product is CTSSFGGGREAQYF.

This clonotype has ten or more counts. The chain carries TRBV2 and TRBJ1-4; D unresolved. Germline values: CDR1 SNHLY, CDR2 FYNNEI. The V end was cut by 3 bases, the J end by 3 bases, with 8 bases between. The CDR3 spans 14 residues. This chain's CDR3 is CASSEGRANEKLFF. The DNA of the CDR3 is TGTGCCAGCAGTGAGGGGAGGGCTAATGAAAAACTGTTTTTT.

With respect to this clonotype: A read error is possible here, since a much larger clone lies one base away. A read error is likely, as this CDR3 ends without the conserved phenylalanine or tryptophan. The CDR3 here is CASSLRQAGTSEQYL. The CDR3 region has the DNA TGCGCCAGCAGCTTAAGGCAGGCAGGGACCTCCGAGCAGTACTTA. The chain uses TRBV5-1 and TRBJ2-7; D may correspond to TRBD1 or TRBD2 (5 bases each). Germline V gene sequence: CDR1 SGHRS, CDR2 YFSETQ. V lost 2 bases and J lost 6, with 18 bases in between. This CDR3 has 15 residues.

In this sample, this clonotype turned up many times. V and J are TRBV7-2 and TRBJ2-7, with 11 nucleotides matching TRBD2. With 3 bases clipped from V and 6 bases from J, the junction kept 4 bases outside the gene matches. This CDR3 is built from 14 residues. Germline V CDR1 and CDR2: SGHTA, FQGNSA. The CDR3 spells CASSLGLAVTEQYF. CDR3 sequence (DNA): TGTGCCAGCAGCTTGGGACTAGCGGTTACCGAGCAGTACTTC. The whole variable domain, filled in from reference TRBV7-2 and TRBJ2-7, reads GAGVSQSPSNKVTEKGKDVELRCDPISGHTALYWYRQSLGQGLEFLIYFQGNSAPDKSGLPSDRFSAERTGGSVSTLTIQRTQQEDSAVYLCASSLGLAVTEQYFGPGTRLTVT.

This clonotype was found many times. The chain is built from TRBV4-3 and TRBJ2-2; TRBD2 is a possible D gene (5 bases). V lost 4 bases, J lost 7 bases, and 13 bases lay in between. Looked up from germline, CDR1 is LGHNA and CDR2 is YSLEER. The CDR3 consists of 14 residues. Written as DNA, the CDR3 is TGCGCCAGCAGCCCCGGATCTCGGGGCGGGGAGCTGTTTTTT. The encoded protein is CASSPGSRGGELFF.

Many counts were recorded for this clonotype. The chain joins TRBV12-3 or TRBV12-4 to TRBJ2-6; weak D call: TRBD2 (5 bases). Trimming pared 7 bases from V and 0 bases from J, leaving 13 bases between. This CDR3 is built from 16 residues. CDR3 residues: CASNSGLSSGANVLTF. The CDR3 DNA reads TGTGCCAGCAACTCCGGACTGAGCTCTGGGGCCAACGTCCTGACTTTC.

Regarding this clonotype: A much more abundant neighbour one base away suggests this may be a read error. V usage is TRBV14 and J usage is TRBJ1-5; weak D call: TRBD1 (5 bases). Germline-derived CDR1 and CDR2 are SGHDN and FVKESK. CDR3 length: 13 residues. CDR3 nucleotide sequence: TGTGTCAGCAGCCGACTCGGGGGTCAGCCCCAGCATTTT. Its protein is CVSSRLGGQPQHF. The variable domain in full, with the rest retrieved from reference TRBV14 and TRBJ1-5, is EAGVTQFPSHSVIEKGQTVTLRCDPISGHDNLYWYRRVMGKEIKFLLHFVKESKQDESGMPNNRFLAERTGGTYSTLKVQPAELEDSGVYFCVSSRLGGQPQHFGDGTRLSIL.

The table lists this clonotype with many counts. The chain employs TRBV7-8 and TRBJ2-2; D might be TRBD1 or TRBD2, each matching 5 bases. Germline-derived CDR1 and CDR2 are SGHVS and FQNEAQ. Trimming left V 5 bases short and J 0 bases short, with 13 bases between. The CDR3 is 16 amino acids. The CDR3 region is CASSTDGASNTGELFF. CDR3 DNA sequence: TGTGCCAGCAGCACAGACGGGGCTTCGAACACCGGGGAGCTGTTTTTT.

This clonotype was observed at least ten times. The chain has TRBV12-3 or TRBV12-4 and TRBJ1-1, with D perhaps TRBD1 (5 bases). The CDR3 covers 13 residues. Trimming left V 7 bases short and J 0 bases short, with 9 bases between. This CDR3 reads CASTPTVNTEAFF. CDR3 DNA sequence: TGTGCCAGCACCCCGACAGTGAACACTGAAGCTTTCTTT.

Many counts were recorded for this clonotype. The genes are TRBV12-3 or TRBV12-4 and TRBJ2-3, with 7 bases identical to TRBD1. The junction had 8 bases not matched to a gene; V was cut back by 5 bases and J by 3 bases. There are 15 residues in the CDR3. CDR3 DNA sequence: TGTGCCAGCAGTAAAGGGGGCTCCATTACAGATACGCAGTATTTT. It specifies CASSKGGSITDTQYF.

This clonotype occurred many times. The chain employs TRBV27 and TRBJ1-4, with a tentative D call TRBD1 (5 bases). Germline values: CDR1 MNHEY, CDR2 SMNVEV (reference sequence). Trimming removed 0 bases from V and 4 bases from J, with 15 bases in between. This CDR3 spans 17 amino acids. Here the CDR3 DNA reads TGTGCCAGCAGTTTATCGGGGGTATCAGCAAGTAATGAAAAACTGTTTTTT. Translation: CASSLSGVSASNEKLFF.

This clonotype was observed many times. The chain combines TRBV2 with TRBJ2-2; a possible D gene is TRBD2 (5 bases). With 5 bases removed from V and 4 bases from J, the gap between germline ends came to 8 bases. The CDR3 runs to 13 residues. Germline V CDR1 and CDR2: SNHLY, FYNNEI. The CDR3 nucleotides read TGTGCCAGCAGTCCCGAGGGCACCGGGGAGCTGTTTTTT. Its protein is CASSPEGTGELFF. The full variable domain, in which reference TRBV2 and TRBJ2-2 provide the parts outside the CDR3, is EPEVTQTPSHQVTQMGQEVILRCVPISNHLYFYWYRQILGQKVEFLVSFYNNEISEKSEIFDDQFSVERPDGSNFTLKIRSTKLEDSAMYFCASSPEGTGELFFGEGSRLTVL.

Only one count was recorded for this clonotype. A much larger clone is a single base away; this may be a read error. CDR3 residues: CARKRDYNEQFF. In DNA, the CDR3 is TGTGCCCGCAAGCGAGACTACAATGAGCAGTTCTTC. This chain connects TRBV12-3 or TRBV12-4 to TRBJ2-1; D not certain. The V end was cut by 11 bases, the J end by 3 bases, with 11 bases between. The length of the CDR3 is 12 residues.